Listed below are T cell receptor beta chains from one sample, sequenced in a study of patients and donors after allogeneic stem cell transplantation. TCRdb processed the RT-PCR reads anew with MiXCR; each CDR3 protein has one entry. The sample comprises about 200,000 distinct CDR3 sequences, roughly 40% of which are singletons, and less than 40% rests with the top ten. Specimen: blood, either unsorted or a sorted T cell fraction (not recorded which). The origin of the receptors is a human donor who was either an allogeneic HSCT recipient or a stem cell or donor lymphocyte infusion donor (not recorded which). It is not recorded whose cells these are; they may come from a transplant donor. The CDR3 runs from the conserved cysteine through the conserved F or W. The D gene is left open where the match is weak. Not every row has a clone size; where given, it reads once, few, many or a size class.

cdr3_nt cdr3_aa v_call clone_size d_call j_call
TGTGCCAGCAGCTCCGTTAACCAATTCTACAATGAGCAGTTCTTC CASSSVNQFYNEQFF TRBV11-2 few - TRBJ2-1
TGTGCCAGCAGCGTAGCTCGCGGTAATAATTCACCCCTCCACTTT CASSVARGNNSPLHF TRBV9 - - TRBJ1-6
TGTGCCAGCAGCGCAAATATCCAGGGCACTGAAGCTTTCTTT CASSANIQGTEAFF TRBV7-9 - - TRBJ1-1
TGTGCCAGCAGCGTCGGCACAGACCTCTACAATGAGCAGTTCTTC CASSVGTDLYNEQFF TRBV9 - - TRBJ2-1
TGTGCCAGCAGTTTGAGAGCAGGGGTGTACGAGCAGTACTTC CASSLRAGVYEQYF TRBV27 - - TRBJ2-7
TGTGCCAGCTCACCATTTGTGGAGACCCAGTACTTC CASSPFVETQYF TRBV18 once - TRBJ2-5
TGTGCCAGCAGCACCCCCACTGGAAGAGGAGAGACCCAGTACTTC CASSTPTGRGETQYF TRBV21-1 - - TRBJ2-5
TGTGCCAGCAGTGTCGGCTACGAGCAGTACTTC CASSVGYEQYF TRBV5-8 - - TRBJ2-7
TGTGCCAGCAGCTTGGGACTTATTGCCTACGAGCAGTACTTC CASSLGLIAYEQYF TRBV5-5 once - TRBJ2-7
TGCAGCGTTGCCGGGTCCAAAGGCTACGAGCAGTACTTC CSVAGSKGYEQYF TRBV29-1 - - TRBJ2-7
TGTGCTAGTGTGCGGGAGGGATACAATGAGCAGTTCTTC CASVREGYNEQFF TRBV12-5 - TRBD2 TRBJ2-1
TGCGCCAGCAGCCAAGCTGACAGGGGAGATCATGGCTACACCTTC CASSQADRGDHGYTF TRBV4-1 - TRBD1 TRBJ1-2
TGTGCCAGCAGTTCCCCTCAGGGGACCCTAAGCAATCAGCCCCAGCATTTT CASSSPQGTLSNQPQHF TRBV28 few - TRBJ1-5
TGTGCCAGCAGCTTGGGCGGGGTTCGGGAAAAACTGTTTTTT CASSLGGVREKLFF TRBV5-5 - - TRBJ1-4
TGTGCCAGCAGATCAGGGGTCCCCTCTGGAAACACCATATATTTT CASRSGVPSGNTIYF TRBV27 few - TRBJ1-3
TGTGCCAGCAGCCTAACCGGACTGACCACTGAAGCTTTCTTT CASSLTGLTTEAFF TRBV12-3/TRBV12-4 - - TRBJ1-1
TGTGCCAGCAGCTTAGACACTAGGACGGCATATGGCTACACCTTC CASSLDTRTAYGYTF TRBV7-8 few - TRBJ1-2
TGTGCCAGCACCCTGACTAGCGGGACCCCCAATTCCTACGAGCAGTACTTC CASTLTSGTPNSYEQYF TRBV6-1 few TRBD2 TRBJ2-7
TGTGCCAGCAGTTTAGAAGTAGCAGCGGCCTACGAGCAGTACTTC CASSLEVAAAYEQYF TRBV12-3/TRBV12-4 few - TRBJ2-7
TGTGCCAGCAGTGCCGGGACAGGGTCCAATCAGCCCCAGCATTTT CASSAGTGSNQPQHF TRBV6-1 - TRBD1 TRBJ1-5
TGTGCCAGTAGGACGGGACAGAACAATCAGCCCCAGCATTTT CASRTGQNNQPQHF TRBV19 - TRBD1 TRBJ1-5
TGTGCCAGCAGTTACTACGACAGCTCCTACAATGAGCAGTTCTTC CASSYYDSSYNEQFF TRBV6-5 few - TRBJ2-1
TGTGCCTGCCTCAGGACAGTGAACACTGAAGCTTTCTTT CACLRTVNTEAFF TRBV30 - - TRBJ1-1
TGTGCCAGCAGCTTAAGGGGGGGAGACTGGGATACGCAGTATTTT CASSLRGGDWDTQYF TRBV7-2 - - TRBJ2-3
TGTGCCACCACTAACATCATAACAGGGATTTCGGAAGCTTTCTTT CATTNIITGISEAFF TRBV15 few - TRBJ1-1
TGCAGTGCTAACCAGGGGGAGATGAACACTGAAGCTTTCTTT CSANQGEMNTEAFF TRBV20-1 - TRBD1 TRBJ1-1
TGTGCCAGCAGTCCAGAACAGGGACCCGGCAATCAGCCCCAGCATTTT CASSPEQGPGNQPQHF TRBV28 - - TRBJ1-5
TGTGCCAGCAGCCCGACAGAATGGGAAGAGACCCAGTACTTC CASSPTEWEETQYF TRBV7-9 - - TRBJ2-5
TGTGCCAGCAGTTTTGCCCTAGCCGGGGAGCTGTTTTTT CASSFALAGELFF TRBV12-3/TRBV12-4 - - TRBJ2-2
TGTGCCAGCAGCCAAAGGGGGCTGTACACTGAAGCTTTCTTT CASSQRGLYTEAFF TRBV14 - TRBD1 TRBJ1-1
TGTGCCAGCAGCGCCGGGGGGGTTTCGGGAAACACCATATATTTT CASSAGGVSGNTIYF TRBV9 few - TRBJ1-3
TGTGCCAGCAGCTTAACAACTAGCGGAAGCACAGATACGCAGTATTTT CASSLTTSGSTDTQYF TRBV7-9 - TRBD2 TRBJ2-3
TGTGCCAGCAGCGTAGACCATCAGCCCCAGCATTTT CASSVDHQPQHF TRBV11-2 - - TRBJ1-5
TGTGCCAGCAGCCCCCGCAGTCACACTGAAGCTTTCTTT CASSPRSHTEAFF TRBV5-6 few - TRBJ1-1
TGTGCCAGCGGCTTGGCAGGGTGGAACTATGGCTACACCTTC CASGLAGWNYGYTF TRBV7-2 few - TRBJ1-2
TGTACCAGCAGCCAAGATGACGGGCGGTCTGGCTACACCTTC CTSSQDDGRSGYTF TRBV3-1 - - TRBJ1-2
TGTGCCAGCAGCCCCGAAGACAGGGGGCTAGGCTACACCTTC CASSPEDRGLGYTF TRBV3-1 - TRBD1 TRBJ1-2
TGTGCCAGCAGCAAAGGGTACCCGGGGGGAAACACCATATATTTT CASSKGYPGGNTIYF TRBV21-1 few - TRBJ1-3
TGTGCCAGCATCTCTATAGGGGTTAACACTGAAGCTTTCTTT CASISIGVNTEAFF TRBV7-3 - - TRBJ1-1
TGCGCCAGCAGCTTGGAAAACAGGTACACTGAAGCTTTCTTT CASSLENRYTEAFF TRBV5-1 - - TRBJ1-1
TGTGCCAGCAGCCAAGATCCCCCACTAGCGGGGTCCTCCTACGAGCAGTACTTC CASSQDPPLAGSSYEQYF TRBV4-2 - TRBD2 TRBJ2-7
TGCGCCAGCAGCCGCGAGGCAGCGCTTTTAGTGTACGAGCAGTACTTC CASSREAALLVYEQYF TRBV5-1 - - TRBJ2-7
TGCAGCGTCTGCCGGGAGCACTCCTACGAGCAGTACTTC CSVCREHSYEQYF TRBV29-1 - - TRBJ2-7
TGTGCCAGCAGTTTTAATCGCCAAGAGACCCAGTACTTC CASSFNRQETQYF TRBV28 - - TRBJ2-5